This TCR beta chain came from a study of Ad26.COV2.S vaccination and SARS-CoV-2 variants. Overall study context: Each vaccinee took Ad26.COV2.S intramuscularly, once or twice 56 days apart. Overall study findings and caveats: Post-vaccination breadth of spike-specific CD8+ and CD4+ T cell responses was reportedly substantial.

Regarding this clone: The antigen is not known.

Sequencing used immunoSEQ multiplex PCR; TCRdb keeps in-frame clones, though not all of them. The profile shows hundreds of thousands of clones, 75% to 90% of them singletons. Treatment here: around 19 received Ad26.COV2.S at low or high dose, single or two shots; roughly five received placebo; per-sample allocation not given. The study sampled participants on day 63 after the first vaccine or placebo injection. The individual, an adult aged 18-55 years, was a donor in Boston. Per the germline V gene, CDR1 is LGHNA and CDR2 is YNFKEQ. Trimming cost V 6 bases and J 5 bases; bases outside gene matches: 5. CDR3 size: 15 residues.

The rearrangement uses TRBV4-2 and TRBJ1-6, with 9 bases identical to TRBD1. Sequenced material: peripheral blood, taken in a trial of Ad26.COV2.S vaccine versus placebo. The origin of this receptor is a person between 18 and 65 years old who received the Ad26.COV2.S COVID-19 vaccine or a placebo. CDR3 DNA: TGTGCCAGCAGACGCCGGGACAGGGATAATTCACCCCTCCACTTT. Translating it yields CASRRRDRDNSPLHF.